This entry lists 13 T cell receptor beta chains sequenced from one sample in a study of control samples from healthy donors and cancer patients. TCRdb's table, derived via immunoSEQ multiplex PCR, lists solely in-frame clones and lacks some. The sample holds tens of thousands of clones, approximately 88% seen once. The sample was PBMCs. Receptor source: a man aged 65-85 years with lung cancer.

The chain is built from TRBV2 and TRBJ1-3; D is perhaps TRBD1 (6 bases). Trimming left V 6 bases short and J 0 bases short, with 15 bases between. The CDR3 length is 16 residues. The germline CDR1 and CDR2 sequences are SNHLY and FYNNEI. CDR3 DNA sequence: TGTGCCAGCAGGGCCGGGGGCGCGGTCTCTGGAAACACCATATATTTT. Its protein is CASRAGGAVSGNTIYF.

The chain employs TRBV3-1 (or the pseudogene TRBV3-2) and TRBJ2-4; D is unclear. Germline lookup yields CDR1 LGHDT and CDR2 YNNKEL (reference sequence). The CDR3 covers 14 residues. The germline V and J ends were trimmed by 4 bases and 1 base, with 8 bases remaining between them. CDR3 amino acids: CASSPLSAKNIQYF. Written as DNA, the CDR3 is TGTGCCAGCAGCCCCCTTTCCGCCAAAAACATTCAGTACTTC.

The chain recombines TRBV27 with TRBJ1-2; no clear D. The CDR3 contains 16 residues. Germline values: CDR1 MNHEY, CDR2 SMNVEV (reference sequence). Trimming took 2 bases from V and 0 from J, leaving 13 bases between them. Written as DNA, the CDR3 is TGTGCCAGCAGTTTACACCTAAGGGCAGCTAACTATGGCTACACCTTC. Protein sequence: CASSLHLRAANYGYTF.

This chain uses TRBV21-1 with TRBJ1-3. TRBV21-1 is tagged as a pseudogene. The CDR3 length is 15 residues. The chain's CDR3 is CASSKDGAVGNTIYF. CDR3 nucleotide sequence: TGTGCCAGCAGCAAAGACGGAGCGGTTGGAAACACCATATATTTT.

The chain joins TRBV28 to TRBJ2-5; D remains ambiguous. The length of the CDR3 is 14 residues. The germline V and J ends were trimmed by 5 bases and 4 bases, with 14 bases remaining between them. Germline V gene sequence: CDR1 MDHEN, CDR2 SYDVKM. CDR3 in DNA: TGTGCCAGCAGTGATTTTCGAGGTGGAGAGACCCAGTACTTC. It yields the protein CASSDFRGGETQYF.

The gene calls are TRBV14 and TRBJ2-1; possible D gene TRBD2, 6 bases. The V and J ends lost 4 bases and 0 bases respectively, with 7 bases between them. This CDR3 spans 14 amino acids. Germline assignment: CDR1 SGHDN and CDR2 FVKESK. The CDR3 nucleotides read TGTGCCAGCAGCCCGGGAGCCTCCTACAATGAGCAGTTCTTC. Its protein is CASSPGASYNEQFF.

This chain connects TRBV7-8 to TRBJ2-1, with D perhaps being TRBD1 or TRBD2 (5 bases each). Trimming stripped 5 bases from V and 1 base from J, with 12 bases between. The germline gives CDR1 SGHVS, CDR2 FQNEAQ. The CDR3 has 15 residues. The CDR3 spells CASSPRGVSYNEQFF. CDR3 DNA sequence: TGTGCCAGCAGCCCCAGAGGGGTGTCCTACAATGAGCAGTTCTTC.

The chain employs TRBV19 and TRBJ2-5; D is undetermined. The CDR3 runs to 16 residues. Deletions cut 0 bases from V and 7 bases from J, with 18 bases between. Germline V gene data show CDR1 as LNHDA and CDR2 as SQIVND (reference sequence). CDR3 loop: CASSIDFMSARSTQYF. In DNA form, the CDR3 reads TGTGCCAGTAGTATAGATTTCATGTCCGCAAGATCGACCCAGTACTTC.

The chain links TRBV7-9 to TRBJ2-1, with TRBD1 matching 11 bases. Trimming cost V 7 bases and J 7 bases; bases outside gene matches: 9. This CDR3 spans 15 amino acids. Per the germline V gene, CDR1 is SEHNR and CDR2 is FQNEAQ (reference sequence). The CDR3 DNA reads as TGTGCCAGCAACCGGCGGGACAGGGGGATAAATGAGCAGTTCTTC. Translated: CASNRRDRGINEQFF. The variable domain in full, with the rest retrieved from reference TRBV7-9 and TRBJ2-1, is DTGVSQNPRHKITKRGQNVTFRCDPISEHNRLYWYRQTLGQGPEFLTYFQNEAQLEKSRLLSDRFSAERPKGSFSTLEIQRTEQGDSAMYLCASNRRDRGINEQFFGPGTRLTVL.

The chain employs TRBV7-9 and TRBJ1-1; tentatively, D is TRBD1 (5 bases). The CDR3 extends over 14 amino acids. Germline CDR1 SEHNR, CDR2 FQNEAQ (reference sequence). V lost 11 bases and J 3 bases, leaving 19 bases between the germline ends. CDR3 DNA: TGTGCCGGAAAAGAGGGGAGGTTTGACACTGAAGCTTTCTTT. Its protein product is CAGKEGRFDTEAFF.

V and J are TRBV18 and TRBJ1-1; TRBD1 aligns across 7 bases. CDR3 length: 14 amino acids. Per germline, CDR1 KGHSH and CDR2 LQKENI. V trimming: 3 bases; J trimming: 0 bases; junction bases outside the gene matches: 1. DNA of the CDR3: TGTGCCAGCTCACCGGGACAGATGAACACTGAAGCTTTCTTT. Amino acid sequence: CASSPGQMNTEAFF.

The rearrangement joins TRBV12-3 or TRBV12-4 to TRBJ1-1, with a tentative D call TRBD1 (5 bases). The CDR3 consists of 13 residues. V lost 1 base and J 7 bases, leaving 10 bases between the germline ends. The CDR3 region is CASSLVAGHEAFF. CDR3 coding DNA: TGTGCCAGCAGTTTAGTGGCAGGGCATGAAGCTTTCTTT.

V and J are TRBV5-1 and TRBJ2-2, with TRBD2 matching over 14 bases. V shed 4 bases, J shed 6 bases, and the junction held 2 bases outside the gene matches. Germline CDR1 and CDR2: SGHRS and YFSETQ. The CDR3 covers 15 residues. This CDR3 is CASSPGLAGAGELFF. CDR3 in DNA: TGCGCCAGCAGCCCGGGACTAGCGGGGGCCGGGGAGCTGTTTTTT. Combining the CDR3 with reference TRBV5-1 and TRBJ2-2 gives the whole variable domain KAGVTQTPRYLIKTRGQQVTLSCSPISGHRSVSWYQQTPGQGLQFLFEYFSETQRNKGNFPGRFSGRQFSNSRSEMNVSTLELGDSALYLCASSPGLAGAGELFFGEGSRLTVL.